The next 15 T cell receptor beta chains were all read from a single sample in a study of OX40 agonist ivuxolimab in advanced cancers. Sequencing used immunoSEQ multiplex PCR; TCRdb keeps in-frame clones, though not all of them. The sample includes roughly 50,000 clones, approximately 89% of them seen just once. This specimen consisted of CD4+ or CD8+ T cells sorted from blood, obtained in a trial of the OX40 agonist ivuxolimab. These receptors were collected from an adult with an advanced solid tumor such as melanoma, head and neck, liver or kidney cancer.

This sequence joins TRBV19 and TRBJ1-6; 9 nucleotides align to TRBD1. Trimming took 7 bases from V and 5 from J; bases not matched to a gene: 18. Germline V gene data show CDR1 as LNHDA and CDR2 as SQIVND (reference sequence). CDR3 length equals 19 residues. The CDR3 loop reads CASNKNSTPGDRDNSPLHF. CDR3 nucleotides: TGTGCCAGTAACAAAAACAGTACCCCCGGGGACAGGGATAATTCACCCCTCCACTTT.

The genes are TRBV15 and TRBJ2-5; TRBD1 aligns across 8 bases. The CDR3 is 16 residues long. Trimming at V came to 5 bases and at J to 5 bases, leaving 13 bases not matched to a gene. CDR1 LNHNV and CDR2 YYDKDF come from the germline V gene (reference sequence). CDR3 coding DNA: TGTGCCACCAGCCTTCAACCCGGGACAGGCTTGGAGACCCAGTACTTC. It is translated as CATSLQPGTGLETQYF.

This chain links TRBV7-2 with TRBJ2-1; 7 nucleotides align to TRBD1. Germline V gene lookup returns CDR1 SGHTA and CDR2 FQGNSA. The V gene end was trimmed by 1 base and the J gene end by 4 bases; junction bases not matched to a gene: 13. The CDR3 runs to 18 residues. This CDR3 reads CASSLGQGVNRPYNEQFF. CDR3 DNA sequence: TGTGCCAGCAGCTTAGGACAGGGCGTCAATCGTCCATACAATGAGCAGTTCTTC.

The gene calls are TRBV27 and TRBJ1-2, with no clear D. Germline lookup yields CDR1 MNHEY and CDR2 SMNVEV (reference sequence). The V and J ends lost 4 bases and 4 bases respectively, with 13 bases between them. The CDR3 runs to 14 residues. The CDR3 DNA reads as TGTGCCAGCAGTTCACGGACTAATTCCTATGGCTACACCTTC. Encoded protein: CASSSRTNSYGYTF.

The CDR3 protein is CASSRVDTEAFF. The CDR3 DNA reads as TGTGCCAGCAGCCGCGTGGACACTGAAGCTTTCTTT. The chain is built from TRBV5-4 and TRBJ1-1, with no clear D. Germline V gene data show CDR1 as SGHNT and CDR2 as YYREEE (reference sequence). The CDR3 covers 12 residues. V lost 4 bases to trimming and J lost 3 bases, with 7 bases between them.

CDR3: CASTEGPEKLFF. The CDR3 nucleotides read TGTGCCAGTACCGAGGGACCTGAAAAACTGTTTTTT. V usage is TRBV19 and J usage is TRBJ1-4; tentative D call: TRBD1 (5 bases). V lost 7 bases, J lost 7 bases, and 10 bases lay in between. This CDR3 contains 12 residues. Germline V gene sequence: CDR1 LNHDA, CDR2 SQIVND (reference sequence).

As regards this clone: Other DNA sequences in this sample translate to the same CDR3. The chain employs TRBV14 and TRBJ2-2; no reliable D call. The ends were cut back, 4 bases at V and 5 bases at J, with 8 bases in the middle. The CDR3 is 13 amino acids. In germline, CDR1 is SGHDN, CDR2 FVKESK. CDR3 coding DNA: TGTGCCAGCAGCCTAGAATGGACCGGGGAGCTGTTTTTT. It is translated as CASSLEWTGELFF.

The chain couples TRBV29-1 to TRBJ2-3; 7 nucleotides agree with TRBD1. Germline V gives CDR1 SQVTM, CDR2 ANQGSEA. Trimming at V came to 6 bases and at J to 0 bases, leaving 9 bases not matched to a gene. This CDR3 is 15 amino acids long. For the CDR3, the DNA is TGCAGCGTCTCTGGGGCAGGGGGTAGCACAGATACGCAGTATTTT. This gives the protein CSVSGAGGSTDTQYF.

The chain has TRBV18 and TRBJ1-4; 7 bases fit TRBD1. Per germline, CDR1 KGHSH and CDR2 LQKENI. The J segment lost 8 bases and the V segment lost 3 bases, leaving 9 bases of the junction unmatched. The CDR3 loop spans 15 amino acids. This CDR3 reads CASSPPTGQHEKLFF. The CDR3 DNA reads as TGTGCCAGCTCACCCCCGACGGGACAGCACGAAAAACTGTTTTTT.

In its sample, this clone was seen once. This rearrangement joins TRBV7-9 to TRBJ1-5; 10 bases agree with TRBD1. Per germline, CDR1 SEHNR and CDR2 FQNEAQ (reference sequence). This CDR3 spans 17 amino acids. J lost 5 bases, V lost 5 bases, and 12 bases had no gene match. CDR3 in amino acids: CASSPSGTGEGDQPQHF. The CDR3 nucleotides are TGTGCCAGCAGCCCATCCGGGACAGGGGAAGGGGATCAGCCCCAGCATTTT.

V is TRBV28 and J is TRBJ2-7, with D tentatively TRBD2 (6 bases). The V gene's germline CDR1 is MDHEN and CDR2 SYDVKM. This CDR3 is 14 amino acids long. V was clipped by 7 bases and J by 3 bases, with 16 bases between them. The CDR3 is CASTGVGGSYEQYF. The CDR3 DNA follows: TGTGCCAGCACCGGGGTGGGAGGTAGCTACGAGCAGTACTTC.

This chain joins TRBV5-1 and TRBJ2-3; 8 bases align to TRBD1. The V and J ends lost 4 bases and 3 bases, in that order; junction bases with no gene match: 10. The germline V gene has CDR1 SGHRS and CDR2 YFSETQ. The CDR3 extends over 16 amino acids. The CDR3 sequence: CASSLKTGGKTDTQYF. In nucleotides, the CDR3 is TGCGCCAGCAGCCTAAAAACAGGGGGGAAGACAGATACGCAGTATTTT.

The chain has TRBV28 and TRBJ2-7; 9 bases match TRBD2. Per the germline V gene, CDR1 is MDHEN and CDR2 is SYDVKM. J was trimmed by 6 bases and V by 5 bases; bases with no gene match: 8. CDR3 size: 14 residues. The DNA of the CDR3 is TGTGCCAGCAGTCCCCCGGGACTAGCTGCCGAGCAGTACTTC. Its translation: CASSPPGLAAEQYF.

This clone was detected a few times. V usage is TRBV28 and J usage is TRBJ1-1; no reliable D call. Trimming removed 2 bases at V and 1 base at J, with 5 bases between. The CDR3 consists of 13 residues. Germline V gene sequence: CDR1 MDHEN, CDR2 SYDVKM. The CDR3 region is CASSLTENTEAFF. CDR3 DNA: TGTGCCAGCAGTTTAACGGAGAACACTGAAGCTTTCTTT. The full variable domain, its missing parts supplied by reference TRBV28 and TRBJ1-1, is DVKVTQSSRYLVKRTGEKVFLECVQDMDHENMFWYRQDPGLGLRLIYFSYDVKMKEKGDIPEGYSVSREKKERFSLILESASTNQTSMYLCASSLTENTEAFFGQGTRLTVV.

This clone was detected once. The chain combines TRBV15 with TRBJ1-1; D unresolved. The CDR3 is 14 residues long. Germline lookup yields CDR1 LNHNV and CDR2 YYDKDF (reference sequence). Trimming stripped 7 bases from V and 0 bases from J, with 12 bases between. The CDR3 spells CATMLAGMNTEAFF. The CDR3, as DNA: TGTGCCACCATGCTGGCGGGTATGAACACTGAAGCTTTCTTT.